Shown below are 14 T cell receptor beta chains from a single sample sequenced in a study of somatic mutations in cytotoxic T cells in rheumatoid arthritis. Clones were sequenced by immunoSEQ multiplex PCR, and TCRdb holds only the in-frame ones, with some missing. The sample records a few thousand clones, around 73% being singletons. The sample taken for sequencing was CD8+ T cells sorted from blood. Every receptor here comes from an adult with rheumatoid arthritis.

The rearrangement links TRBV5-6 to TRBJ1-1, with D tentatively TRBD1 (6 bases). Germline-derived CDR1 and CDR2 are SGHDT and YYEEEE. The CDR3 is 14 amino acids. The V and J ends lost 6 bases and 4 bases respectively, with 16 bases between them. CDR3 coding DNA: TGTGCCAGCACATGGACAGTCGGTGGCACTGAAGCTTTCTTT. Translated, it gives CASTWTVGGTEAFF.

This chain connects TRBV4-2 to TRBJ2-7; tentative D call: TRBD2 (5 bases). The germline V and J ends were trimmed by 1 base and 0 bases, with 7 bases remaining between them. Germline V gene lookup returns CDR1 LGHNA and CDR2 YNFKEQ. The CDR3 consists of 14 residues. CDR3 residues: CASSQVGNSYEQYF. The CDR3 region has the DNA TGTGCCAGCAGCCAAGTCGGGAACTCCTACGAGCAGTACTTC.

The chain employs TRBV9 and TRBJ2-7; D might be TRBD2 (5 bases). Trimming stripped 0 bases from V and 0 bases from J, with 7 bases between. Germline V lookup: CDR1 SGDLS, CDR2 YYNGEE. The CDR3 spans 14 residues. The CDR3: CASSVAAGSYEQYF. CDR3 DNA: TGTGCCAGCAGCGTAGCTGCGGGCTCCTACGAGCAGTACTTC.

This clone was counted a few times. V usage is TRBV7-9 and J usage is TRBJ2-7; perhaps TRBD1 as D (6 bases). The length of the CDR3 is 16 residues. Germline values: CDR1 SEHNR, CDR2 FQNEAQ (reference sequence). V shed 2 bases and J shed 0 bases, with 14 bases lying between them. The DNA of the CDR3 is TGTGCCAGCAGCTTACCCCCATCAGGGGTCTCCTACGAGCAGTACTTC. It yields the protein CASSLPPSGVSYEQYF.

This chain connects TRBV5-6 to TRBJ2-7, with 9 positions matching TRBD1. The germline V gene encodes CDR1 SGHDT and CDR2 YYEEEE. The V and J ends lost 1 base and 5 bases, in that order; junction bases with no gene match: 16. The CDR3 runs to 18 residues. The CDR3 reads CASSLQLRVGTGLDEQYF. The CDR3 DNA reads TGTGCCAGCAGCTTGCAGTTAAGGGTCGGGACAGGGTTAGACGAGCAGTACTTC.

This chain connects TRBV19 to TRBJ2-4; TRBD1 or TRBD2 may be the D gene (5 bases each). Trimming removed 7 bases at V and 7 bases at J, with 8 bases between. The CDR3 covers 11 residues. Germline V CDR1 and CDR2: LNHDA, SQIVND (reference sequence). This chain's CDR3 is CASNEGNIQYF. In nucleotides, the CDR3 is TGTGCCAGTAACGAGGGGAACATTCAGTACTTC.

The chain employs TRBV4-3 and TRBJ1-1; TRBD1 matches at 9 bases. The CDR3 runs to 15 residues. CDR1 LGHNA and CDR2 YSLEER come from the germline V gene. The junction had 8 bases not matched to a gene; V was cut back by 6 bases and J by 3 bases. CDR3 in DNA: TGCGCCAGCAGACAAACAGGGGGCAGGGACACTGAAGCTTTCTTT. Protein: CASRQTGGRDTEAFF.

The chain is built from TRBV6-1 and TRBJ1-4; D may be TRBD1 (5 bases). The CDR3 runs 15 residues. Germline V gives CDR1 MNHNS, CDR2 SASEGT. Trimming stripped 3 bases from V and 10 bases from J, with 18 bases between. CDR3 amino acids: CASSDNREGQGKLFF. CDR3 coding DNA: TGTGCCAGCAGTGACAACCGGGAGGGGCAGGGAAAACTGTTTTTT.

This chain connects TRBV19 to TRBJ2-5; 11 bases are shared with TRBD1. Germline V gene lookup returns CDR1 LNHDA and CDR2 SQIVND (reference sequence). J gave up 5 bases and V 4 bases, and 9 bases lay outside the gene matches. The CDR3 contains 16 residues. The chain's CDR3 is CASSNPGTGGGETQYF. CDR3 bases: TGTGCCAGTAGTAACCCCGGGACAGGGGGAGGGGAGACCCAGTACTTC.

In the case of this clone: The junction departs from the called germline gene at one end, perhaps through a read error. The rearrangement uses TRBV7-7 and TRBJ1-1, with 7 positions matching TRBD1. Looked up from germline, CDR1 is SSHAT and CDR2 is FNYEAQ (reference sequence). The CDR3 runs 15 residues. DNA of the CDR3: TGTGCTAGCAGCTTGGAAGGGACAGCGAACACTGAAGCTTTCTTT. Translation gives CASSLEGTANTEAFF.

This clone is a singleton in its sample. The DNA for the CDR3 is TGTGCCAGTAGTACCCAAGGAGGGTACTTCGAGCAGTACTTC. Amino acid sequence: CASSTQGGYFEQYF. The V and J genes are TRBV19 and TRBJ2-7; weak D call: TRBD2 (6 bases). V lost 4 bases and J 6 bases, leaving 16 bases between the germline ends. Germline V gives CDR1 LNHDA, CDR2 SQIVND (reference sequence). This CDR3 comprises 14 residues.

The chain recombines TRBV19 with TRBJ2-2; 10 nucleotides match TRBD2. The CDR3 length is 18 residues. The junction had 10 bases not matched to a gene; V was cut back by 0 bases and J by 6 bases. Germline CDR1 reads LNHDA; CDR2 reads SQIVND (reference sequence). CDR3 sequence: CASSIDYWSGGASGELFF. The CDR3 DNA follows: TGTGCCAGTAGTATAGATTATTGGAGCGGGGGGGCATCCGGGGAGCTGTTTTTT.

The chain joins TRBV28 to TRBJ1-4; D perhaps matches TRBD1 (6 bases). CDR3 size: 17 residues. V dropped 1 base and J dropped 4 bases, with 16 bases sitting between them. Germline loops: CDR1 MDHEN, CDR2 SYDVKM. The CDR3 region is CASSLFSGGRFNEKLFF. The CDR3 DNA is TGTGCCAGCAGTTTATTCTCTGGGGGGCGATTTAATGAAAAACTGTTTTTT.

This chain links TRBV11-2 with TRBJ1-1; 8 positions agree with TRBD1. J lost 4 bases, V lost 3 bases, and 7 bases had no gene match. This CDR3 spans 15 amino acids. Germline-derived CDR1 and CDR2 are SGHAT and FQNNGV. The CDR3: CASSFWDRFVTEAFF. For the CDR3, the DNA is TGTGCCAGCAGCTTTTGGGACAGGTTCGTCACTGAAGCTTTCTTT. Drawing the rest from reference TRBV11-2 and TRBJ1-1, the complete variable domain is EAGVAQSPRYKIIEKRQSVAFWCNPISGHATLYWYQQILGQGPKLLIQFQNNGVVDDSQLPKDRFSAERLKGVDSTLKIQPAKLEDSAVYLCASSFWDRFVTEAFFGQGTRLTVV.